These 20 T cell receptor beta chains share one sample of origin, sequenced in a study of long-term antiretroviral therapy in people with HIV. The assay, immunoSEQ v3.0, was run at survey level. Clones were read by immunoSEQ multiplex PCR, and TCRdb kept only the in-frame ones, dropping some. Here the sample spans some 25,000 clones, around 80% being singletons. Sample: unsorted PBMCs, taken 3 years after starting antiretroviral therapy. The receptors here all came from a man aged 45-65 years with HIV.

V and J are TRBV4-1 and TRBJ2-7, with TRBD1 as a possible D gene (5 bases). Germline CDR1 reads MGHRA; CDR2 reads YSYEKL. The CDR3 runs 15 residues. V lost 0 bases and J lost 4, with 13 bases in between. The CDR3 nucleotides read TGCGCCAGCAGCCAAGATGAGGACATGATTTACGAGCAGTACTTC. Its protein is CASSQDEDMIYEQYF.

The CDR3 sequence: CASSELYNEQFF. The CDR3 coding sequence is TGTGCCAGCAGTGAATTATACAATGAGCAGTTCTTC. The chain has TRBV27 and TRBJ2-1, with D hard to call. Looked up from germline, CDR1 is MNHEY and CDR2 is SMNVEV (reference sequence). The CDR3 loop spans 12 amino acids. V lost 5 bases and J lost 4, with 6 bases in between.

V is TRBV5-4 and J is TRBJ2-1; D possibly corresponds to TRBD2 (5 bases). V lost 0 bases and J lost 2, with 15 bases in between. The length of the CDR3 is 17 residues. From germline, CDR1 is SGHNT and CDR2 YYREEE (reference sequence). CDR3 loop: CASSLAGNPYPYNEQFF. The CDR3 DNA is TGTGCCAGCAGCTTGGCCGGGAACCCCTACCCCTACAATGAGCAGTTCTTC.

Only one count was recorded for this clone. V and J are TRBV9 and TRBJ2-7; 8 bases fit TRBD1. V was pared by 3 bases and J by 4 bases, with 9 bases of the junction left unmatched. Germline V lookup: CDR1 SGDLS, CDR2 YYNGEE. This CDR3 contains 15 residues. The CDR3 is CASSAEGDRTYEQYF. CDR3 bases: TGTGCCAGCAGCGCAGAGGGGGACAGGACTTACGAGCAGTACTTC.

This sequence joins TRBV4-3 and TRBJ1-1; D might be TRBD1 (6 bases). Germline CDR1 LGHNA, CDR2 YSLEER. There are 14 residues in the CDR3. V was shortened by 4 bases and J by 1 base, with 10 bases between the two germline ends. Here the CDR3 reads CASSRPGQNTEAFF. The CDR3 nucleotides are TGCGCCAGCAGCCGCCCGGGACAGAACACTGAAGCTTTCTTT.

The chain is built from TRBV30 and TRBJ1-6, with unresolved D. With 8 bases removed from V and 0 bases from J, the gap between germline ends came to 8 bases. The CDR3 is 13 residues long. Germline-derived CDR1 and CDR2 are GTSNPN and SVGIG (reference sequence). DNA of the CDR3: TGTGCCGCACGAGTCTCCTATAATTCACCCCTCCACTTT. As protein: CAARVSYNSPLHF.

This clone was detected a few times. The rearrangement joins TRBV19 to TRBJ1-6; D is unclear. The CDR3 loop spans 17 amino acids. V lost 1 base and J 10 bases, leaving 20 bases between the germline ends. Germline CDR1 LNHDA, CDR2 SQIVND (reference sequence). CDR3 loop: CASSIVGVLNGNSPLHF. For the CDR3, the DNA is TGTGCCAGTAGTATAGTCGGGGTCTTAAACGGGAACTCACCCCTCCACTTT.

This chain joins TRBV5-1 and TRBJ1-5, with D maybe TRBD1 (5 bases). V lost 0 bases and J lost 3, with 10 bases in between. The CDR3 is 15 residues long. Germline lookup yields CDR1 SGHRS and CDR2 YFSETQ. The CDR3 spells CASSLGGANNQPQHF. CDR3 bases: TGCGCCAGCAGCTTGGGTGGGGCCAACAATCAGCCCCAGCATTTT.

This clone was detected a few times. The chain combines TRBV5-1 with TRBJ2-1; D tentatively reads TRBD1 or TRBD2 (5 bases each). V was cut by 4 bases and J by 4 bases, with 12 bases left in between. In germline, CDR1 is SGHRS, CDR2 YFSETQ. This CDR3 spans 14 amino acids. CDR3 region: CASSPGTDYNEQFF. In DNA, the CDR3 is TGCGCCAGCAGCCCGGGGACCGATTACAATGAGCAGTTCTTC.

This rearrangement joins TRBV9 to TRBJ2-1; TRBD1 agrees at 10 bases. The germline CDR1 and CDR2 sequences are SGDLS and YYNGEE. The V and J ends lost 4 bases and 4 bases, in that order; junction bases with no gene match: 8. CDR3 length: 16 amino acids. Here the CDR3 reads CASSKPGQGDYNEQFF. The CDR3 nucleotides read TGTGCCAGCAGCAAACCCGGACAGGGGGATTACAATGAGCAGTTCTTC.

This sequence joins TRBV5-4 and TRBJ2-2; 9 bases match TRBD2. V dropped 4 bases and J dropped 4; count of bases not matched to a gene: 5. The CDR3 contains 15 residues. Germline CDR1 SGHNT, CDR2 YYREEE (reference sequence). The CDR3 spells CASSEGTSLTGELFF. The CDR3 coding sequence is TGTGCCAGCAGCGAGGGGACTAGCCTCACCGGGGAGCTGTTTTTT.

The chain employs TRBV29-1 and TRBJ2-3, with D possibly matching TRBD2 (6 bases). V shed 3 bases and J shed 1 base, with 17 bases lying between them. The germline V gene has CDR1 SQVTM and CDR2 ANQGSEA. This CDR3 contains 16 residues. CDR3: CSVDGKGGFRTDTQYF. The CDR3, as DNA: TGCAGCGTTGATGGGAAGGGAGGTTTCCGCACAGATACGCAGTATTTT.

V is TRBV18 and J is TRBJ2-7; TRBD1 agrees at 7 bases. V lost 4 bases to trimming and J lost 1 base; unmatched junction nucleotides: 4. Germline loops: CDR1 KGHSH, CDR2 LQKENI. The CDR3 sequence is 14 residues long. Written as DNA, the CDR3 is TGTGCCAGCTCACACCCGGGACAGTCCTACGAGCAGTACTTC. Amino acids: CASSHPGQSYEQYF.

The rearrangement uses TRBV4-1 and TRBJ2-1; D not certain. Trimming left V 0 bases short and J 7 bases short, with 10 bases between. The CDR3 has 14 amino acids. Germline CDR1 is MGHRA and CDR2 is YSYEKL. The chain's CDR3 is CASSQDPDGNEQFF. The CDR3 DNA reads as TGCGCCAGCAGCCAAGATCCGGACGGGAATGAGCAGTTCTTC.

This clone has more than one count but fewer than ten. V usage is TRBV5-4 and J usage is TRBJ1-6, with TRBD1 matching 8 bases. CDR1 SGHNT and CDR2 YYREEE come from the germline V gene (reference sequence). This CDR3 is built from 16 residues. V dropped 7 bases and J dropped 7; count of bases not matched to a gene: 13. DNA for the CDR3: TGTGCCAGCTATTCGTCCAGGACAGGGTTGAATTCACCCCTCCACTTT. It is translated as CASYSSRTGLNSPLHF.

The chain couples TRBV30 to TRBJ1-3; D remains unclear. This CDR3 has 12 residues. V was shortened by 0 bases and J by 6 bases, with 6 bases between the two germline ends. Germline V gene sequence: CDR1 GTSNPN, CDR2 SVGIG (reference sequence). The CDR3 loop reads CAWSVGSNTIYF. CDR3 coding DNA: TGTGCCTGGAGTGTAGGTTCAAACACCATATATTTT.

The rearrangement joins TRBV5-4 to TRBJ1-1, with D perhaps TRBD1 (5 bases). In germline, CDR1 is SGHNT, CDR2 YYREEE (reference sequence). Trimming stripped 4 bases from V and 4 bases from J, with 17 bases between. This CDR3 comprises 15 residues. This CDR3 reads CASSAISGRTTEAFF. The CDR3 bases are TGTGCCAGCAGCGCTATATCGGGACGGACCACTGAAGCTTTCTTT. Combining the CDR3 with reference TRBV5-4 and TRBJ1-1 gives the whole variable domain ETGVTQSPTHLIKTRGQQVTLRCSSQSGHNTVSWYQQALGQGPQFIFQYYREEENGRGNFPPRFSGLQFPNYSSELNVNALELDDSALYLCASSAISGRTTEAFFGQGTRLTVV.

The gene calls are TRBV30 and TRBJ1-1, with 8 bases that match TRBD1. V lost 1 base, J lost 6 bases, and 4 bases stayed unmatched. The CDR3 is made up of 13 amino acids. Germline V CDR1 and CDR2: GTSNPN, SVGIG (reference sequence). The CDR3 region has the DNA TGTGCCTGGAGTGCGACAGGGGCCGCTGAAGCTTTCTTT. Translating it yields CAWSATGAAEAFF.

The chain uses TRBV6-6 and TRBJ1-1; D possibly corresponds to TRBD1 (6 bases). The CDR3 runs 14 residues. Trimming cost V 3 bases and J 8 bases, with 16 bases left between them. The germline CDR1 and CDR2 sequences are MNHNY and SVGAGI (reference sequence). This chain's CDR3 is CASSYIGQPSEAFF. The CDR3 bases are TGTGCCAGCAGTTATATAGGACAGCCATCGGAAGCTTTCTTT.

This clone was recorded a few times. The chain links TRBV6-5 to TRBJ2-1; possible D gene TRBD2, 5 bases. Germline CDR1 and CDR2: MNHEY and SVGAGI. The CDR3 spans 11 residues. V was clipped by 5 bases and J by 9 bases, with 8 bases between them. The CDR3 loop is CASSLGSEQFF. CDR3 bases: TGTGCCAGCAGTCTGGGGAGTGAGCAGTTCTTC.